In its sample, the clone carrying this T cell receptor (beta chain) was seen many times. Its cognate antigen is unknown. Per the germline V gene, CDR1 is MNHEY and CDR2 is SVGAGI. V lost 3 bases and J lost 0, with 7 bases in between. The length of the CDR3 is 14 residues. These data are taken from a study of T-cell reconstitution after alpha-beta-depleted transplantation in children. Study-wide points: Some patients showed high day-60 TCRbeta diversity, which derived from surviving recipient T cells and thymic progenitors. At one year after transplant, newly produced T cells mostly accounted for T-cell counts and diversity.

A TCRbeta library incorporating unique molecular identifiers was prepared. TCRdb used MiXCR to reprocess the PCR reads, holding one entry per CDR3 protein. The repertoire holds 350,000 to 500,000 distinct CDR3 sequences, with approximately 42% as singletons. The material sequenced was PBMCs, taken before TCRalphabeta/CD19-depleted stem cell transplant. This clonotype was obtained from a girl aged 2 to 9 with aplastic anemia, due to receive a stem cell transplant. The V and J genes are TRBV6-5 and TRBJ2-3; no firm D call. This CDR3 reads CASSYRISTDTQYF. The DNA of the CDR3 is TGTGCCAGCAGTTATCGGATTAGCACAGATACGCAGTATTTT.